This TCR beta chain was profiled in a study of blood T cell repertoires in COVID-19. The V segment lost 0 bases and the J segment 7 bases; nucleotides outside the gene matches: 7. CDR1 is LGHDT and CDR2 is YNNKEL in the germline V gene (reference sequence). The CDR3 has 18 amino acids. Some clones are missing from TCRdb's copy, which holds only in-frame ones; the method was immunoSEQ multiplex PCR. The sample records hundreds of thousands of clones, around 84% being singletons. The sequence derives from a human donor in a cohort sampled during active COVID-19. Sequenced: peripheral blood. The rearrangement joins TRBV3-1 (or the pseudogene TRBV3-2) to TRBJ2-2, with TRBD2 matching over 14 bases. CDR3 nucleotides: TGTGCCAGCAGCCAAGACCGACTAGCGGGGGGGCTGGACGGGGAGCTGTTTTTT. Translating it yields CASSQDRLAGGLDGELFF.